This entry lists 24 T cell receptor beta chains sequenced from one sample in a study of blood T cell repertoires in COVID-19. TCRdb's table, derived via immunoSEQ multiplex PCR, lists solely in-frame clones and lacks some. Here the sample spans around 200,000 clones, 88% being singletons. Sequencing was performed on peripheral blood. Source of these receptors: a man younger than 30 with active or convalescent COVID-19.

DNA for the CDR3: TGTGCCAGCAGCCCTGACACCGGGGAGCTGTTTTTT. It translates to CASSPDTGELFF. V is TRBV7-2 and J is TRBJ2-2; D ambiguous. The germline V gene has CDR1 SGHTA and CDR2 FQGNSA. This CDR3 comprises 12 residues. Trimming removed 5 bases at V and 3 bases at J, with 4 bases between.

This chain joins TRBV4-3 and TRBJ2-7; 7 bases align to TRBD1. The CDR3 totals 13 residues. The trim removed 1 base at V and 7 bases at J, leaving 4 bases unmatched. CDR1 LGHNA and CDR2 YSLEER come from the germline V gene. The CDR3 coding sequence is TGCGCCAGCAGCCAAGCGACAGGGCGTGAGCAGTACTTC. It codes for CASSQATGREQYF.

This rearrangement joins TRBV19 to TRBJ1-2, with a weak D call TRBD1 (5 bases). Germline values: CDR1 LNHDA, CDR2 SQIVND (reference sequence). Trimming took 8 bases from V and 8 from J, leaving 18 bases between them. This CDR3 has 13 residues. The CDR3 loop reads CASSYGTRLGYTF. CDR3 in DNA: TGTGCCAGTTCTTACGGGACTCGATTAGGCTACACCTTC. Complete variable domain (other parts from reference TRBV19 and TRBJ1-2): DGGITQSPKYLFRKEGQNVTLSCEQNLNHDAMYWYRQDPGQGLRLIYYSQIVNDFQKGDIAEGYSVSREKKESFPLTVTSAQKNPTAFYLCASSYGTRLGYTFGSGTRLTVV.

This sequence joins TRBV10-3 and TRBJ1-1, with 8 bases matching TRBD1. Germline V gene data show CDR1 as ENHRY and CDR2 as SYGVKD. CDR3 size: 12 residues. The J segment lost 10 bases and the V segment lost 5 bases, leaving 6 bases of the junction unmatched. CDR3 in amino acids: CAISLDRETAFF. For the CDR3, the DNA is TGTGCCATCAGTCTGGACAGGGAGACAGCTTTCTTT.

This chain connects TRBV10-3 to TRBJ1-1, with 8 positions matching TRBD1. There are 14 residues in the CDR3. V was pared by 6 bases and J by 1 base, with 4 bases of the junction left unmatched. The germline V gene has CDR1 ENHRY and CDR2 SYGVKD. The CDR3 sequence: CAIRGDRTNTEAFF. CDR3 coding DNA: TGTGCCATCAGGGGGGACAGGACGAACACTGAAGCTTTCTTT.

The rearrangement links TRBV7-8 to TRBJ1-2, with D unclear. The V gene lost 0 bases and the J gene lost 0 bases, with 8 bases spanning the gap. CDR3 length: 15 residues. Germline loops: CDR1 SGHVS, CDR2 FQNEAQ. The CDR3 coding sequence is TGTGCCAGCAGCTTAGCGGCCGGGACTAACTATGGCTACACCTTC. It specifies CASSLAAGTNYGYTF.

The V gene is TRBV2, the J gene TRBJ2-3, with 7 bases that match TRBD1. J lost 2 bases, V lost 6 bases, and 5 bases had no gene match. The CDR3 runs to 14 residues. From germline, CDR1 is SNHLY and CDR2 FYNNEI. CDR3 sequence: CASSGTAATDTQYF. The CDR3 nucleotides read TGTGCCAGCAGCGGGACAGCAGCCACAGATACGCAGTATTTT.

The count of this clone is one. The CDR3 DNA is TGTGCCAGCACCGGCGGGGCCGAAGAGACCCAGTACTTC. Amino acids: CASTGGAEETQYF. J is TRBJ2-5 and V is TRBV12-3 or TRBV12-4; perhaps TRBD2 as D (6 bases). The V end lost 7 bases, the J end lost 3 bases, and 12 bases lay between the germline ends. The CDR3 runs 13 residues.

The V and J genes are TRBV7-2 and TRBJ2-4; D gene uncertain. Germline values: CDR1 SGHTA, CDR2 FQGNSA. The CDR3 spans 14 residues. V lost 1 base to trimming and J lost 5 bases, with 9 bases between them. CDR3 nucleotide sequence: TGTGCCAGCAGCTTAGTTGTCTCGGAAAACATTCAGTACTTC. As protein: CASSLVVSENIQYF.

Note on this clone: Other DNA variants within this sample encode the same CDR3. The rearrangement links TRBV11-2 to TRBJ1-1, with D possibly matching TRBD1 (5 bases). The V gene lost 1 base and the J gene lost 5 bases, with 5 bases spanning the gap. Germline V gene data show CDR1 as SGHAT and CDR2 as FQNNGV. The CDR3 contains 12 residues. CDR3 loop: CASSLAGTEAFF. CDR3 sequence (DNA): TGTGCCAGCAGCTTAGCAGGGACTGAAGCTTTCTTT.

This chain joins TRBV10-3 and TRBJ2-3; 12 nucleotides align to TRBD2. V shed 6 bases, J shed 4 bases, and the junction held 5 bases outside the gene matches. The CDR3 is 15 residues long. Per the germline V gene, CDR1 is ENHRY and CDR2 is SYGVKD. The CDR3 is CAIRSTSGGSDTQYF. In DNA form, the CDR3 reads TGTGCCATCAGATCGACTAGCGGGGGATCAGATACGCAGTATTTT.

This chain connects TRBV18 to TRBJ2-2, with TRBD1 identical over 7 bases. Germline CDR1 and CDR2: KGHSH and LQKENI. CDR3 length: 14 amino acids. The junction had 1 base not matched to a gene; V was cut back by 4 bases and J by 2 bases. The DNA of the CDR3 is TGTGCCAGCTCACAGGGGGCAAACACCGGGGAGCTGTTTTTT. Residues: CASSQGANTGELFF.

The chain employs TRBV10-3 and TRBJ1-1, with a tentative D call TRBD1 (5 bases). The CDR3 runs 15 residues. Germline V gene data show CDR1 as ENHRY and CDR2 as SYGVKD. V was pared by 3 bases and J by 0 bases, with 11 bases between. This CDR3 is CAISDIAGLNTEAFF. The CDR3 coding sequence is TGTGCCATCAGTGACATCGCAGGGTTGAACACTGAAGCTTTCTTT.

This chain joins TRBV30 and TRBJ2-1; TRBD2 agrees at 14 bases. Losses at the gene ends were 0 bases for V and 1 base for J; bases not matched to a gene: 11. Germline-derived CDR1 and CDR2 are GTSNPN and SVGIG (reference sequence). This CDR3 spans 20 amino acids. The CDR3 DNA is TGTGCCTGGAGTGTAGGTCGACTAGCGGGAGGGCCCGGGTCCTACAATGAGCAGTTCTTC. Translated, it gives CAWSVGRLAGGPGSYNEQFF.

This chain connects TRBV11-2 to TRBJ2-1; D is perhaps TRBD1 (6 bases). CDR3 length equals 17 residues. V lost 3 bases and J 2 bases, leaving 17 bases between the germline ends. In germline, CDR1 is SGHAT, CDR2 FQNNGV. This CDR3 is CASSFGLQGSPYNEQFF. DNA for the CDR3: TGTGCCAGCAGCTTCGGACTCCAGGGGAGCCCCTACAATGAGCAGTTCTTC.

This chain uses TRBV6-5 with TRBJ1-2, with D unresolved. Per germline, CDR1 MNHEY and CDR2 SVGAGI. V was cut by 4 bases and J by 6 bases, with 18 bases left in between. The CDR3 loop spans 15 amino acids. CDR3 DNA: TGTGCCAGCAGTTCGCTCGGAGTCATTTTCCATGGCTACACCTTC. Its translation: CASSSLGVIFHGYTF.

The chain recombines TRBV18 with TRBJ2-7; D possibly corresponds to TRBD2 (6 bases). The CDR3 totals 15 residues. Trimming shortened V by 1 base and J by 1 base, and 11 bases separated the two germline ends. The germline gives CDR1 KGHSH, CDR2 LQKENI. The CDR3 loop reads CASSPLRERSYEQYF. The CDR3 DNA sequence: TGTGCCAGCTCACCACTTCGGGAGAGGTCCTACGAGCAGTACTTC.

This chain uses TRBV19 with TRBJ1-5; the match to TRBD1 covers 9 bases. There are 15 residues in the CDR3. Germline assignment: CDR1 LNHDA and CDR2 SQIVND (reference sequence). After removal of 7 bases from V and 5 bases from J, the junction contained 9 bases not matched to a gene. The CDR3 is CASNLRDRDYQPQHF. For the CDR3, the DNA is TGTGCCAGTAACCTCCGGGACAGGGATTATCAGCCCCAGCATTTT.

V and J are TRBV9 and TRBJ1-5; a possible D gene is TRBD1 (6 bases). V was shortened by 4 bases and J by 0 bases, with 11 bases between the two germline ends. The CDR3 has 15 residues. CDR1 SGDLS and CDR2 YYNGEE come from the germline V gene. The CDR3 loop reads CASSPGDVSNQPQHF. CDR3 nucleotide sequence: TGTGCCAGCAGCCCAGGGGACGTTAGCAATCAGCCCCAGCATTTT.

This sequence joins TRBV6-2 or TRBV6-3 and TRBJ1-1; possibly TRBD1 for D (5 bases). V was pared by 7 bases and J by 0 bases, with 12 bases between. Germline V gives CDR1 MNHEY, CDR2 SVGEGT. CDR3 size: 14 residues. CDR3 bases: TGTGCCAGCAACCCGGGACTGATGAACACTGAAGCTTTCTTT. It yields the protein CASNPGLMNTEAFF.

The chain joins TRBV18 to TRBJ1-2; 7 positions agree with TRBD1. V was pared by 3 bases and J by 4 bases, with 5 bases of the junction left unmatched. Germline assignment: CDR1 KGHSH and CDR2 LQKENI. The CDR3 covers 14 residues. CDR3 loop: CASSPTTGVYGYTF. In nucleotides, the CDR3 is TGTGCCAGCTCACCGACTACAGGGGTCTATGGCTACACCTTC. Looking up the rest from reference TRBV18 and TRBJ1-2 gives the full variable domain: NAGVMQNPRHLVRRRGQEARLRCSPMKGHSHVYWYRQLPEEGLKFMVYLQKENIIDESGMPKERFSAEFPKEGPSILRIQQVVRGDSAAYFCASSPTTGVYGYTFGSGTRLTVV.

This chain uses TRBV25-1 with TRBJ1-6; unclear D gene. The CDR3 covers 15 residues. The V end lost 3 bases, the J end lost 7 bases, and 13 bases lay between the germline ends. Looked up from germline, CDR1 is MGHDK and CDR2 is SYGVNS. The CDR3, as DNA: TGTGCCAGCAGTGATCCCGGAGCTCCCAATTCACCCCTCCACTTT. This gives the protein CASSDPGAPNSPLHF.

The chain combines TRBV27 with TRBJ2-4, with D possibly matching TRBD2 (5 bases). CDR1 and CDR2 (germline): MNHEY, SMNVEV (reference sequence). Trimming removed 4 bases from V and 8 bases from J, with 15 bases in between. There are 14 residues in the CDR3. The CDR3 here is CASSSRRGGDIQYF. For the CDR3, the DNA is TGTGCCAGCAGTTCCCGACGTGGAGGAGACATTCAGTACTTC.

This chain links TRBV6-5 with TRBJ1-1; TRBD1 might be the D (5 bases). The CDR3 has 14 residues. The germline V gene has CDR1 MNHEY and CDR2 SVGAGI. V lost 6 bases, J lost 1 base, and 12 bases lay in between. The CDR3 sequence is CASSPGHSNTEAFF. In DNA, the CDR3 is TGTGCCAGCAGCCCCGGACACTCGAACACTGAAGCTTTCTTT.